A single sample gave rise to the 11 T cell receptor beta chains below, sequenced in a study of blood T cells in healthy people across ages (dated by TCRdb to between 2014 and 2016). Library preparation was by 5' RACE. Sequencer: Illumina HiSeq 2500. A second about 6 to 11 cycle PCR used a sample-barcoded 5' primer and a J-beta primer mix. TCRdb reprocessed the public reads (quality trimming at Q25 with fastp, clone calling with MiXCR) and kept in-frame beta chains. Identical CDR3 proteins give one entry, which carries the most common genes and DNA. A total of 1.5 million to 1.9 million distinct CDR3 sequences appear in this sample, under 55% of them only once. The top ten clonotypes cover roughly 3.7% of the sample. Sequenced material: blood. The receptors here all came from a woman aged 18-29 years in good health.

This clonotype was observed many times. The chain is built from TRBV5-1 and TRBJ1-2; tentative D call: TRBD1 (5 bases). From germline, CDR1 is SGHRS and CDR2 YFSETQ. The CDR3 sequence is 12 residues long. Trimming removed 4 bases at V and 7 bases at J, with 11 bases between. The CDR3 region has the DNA TGCGCCAGCAGCCTCACAGGTCTTGGCTACACCTTC. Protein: CASSLTGLGYTF.

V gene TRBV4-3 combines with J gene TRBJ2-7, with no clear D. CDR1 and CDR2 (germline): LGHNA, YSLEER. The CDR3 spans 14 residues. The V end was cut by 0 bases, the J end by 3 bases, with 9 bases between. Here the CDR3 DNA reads TGCGCCAGCAGCCAAGAATTGTTGGGCTACGAGCAGTACTTC. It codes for CASSQELLGYEQYF.

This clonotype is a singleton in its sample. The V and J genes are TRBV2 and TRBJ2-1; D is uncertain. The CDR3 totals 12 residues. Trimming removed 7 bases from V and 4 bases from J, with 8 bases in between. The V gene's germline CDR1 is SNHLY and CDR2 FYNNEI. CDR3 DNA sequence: TGTGCCAGCACAGGCAAATACAATGAGCAGTTCTTC. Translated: CASTGKYNEQFF.

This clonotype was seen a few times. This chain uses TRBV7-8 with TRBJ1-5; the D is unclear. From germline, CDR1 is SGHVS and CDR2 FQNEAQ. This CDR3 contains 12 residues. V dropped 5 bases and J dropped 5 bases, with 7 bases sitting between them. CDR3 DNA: TGTGCCAGCAGCCCGAACTATCAGCCCCAGCATTTT. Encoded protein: CASSPNYQPQHF.

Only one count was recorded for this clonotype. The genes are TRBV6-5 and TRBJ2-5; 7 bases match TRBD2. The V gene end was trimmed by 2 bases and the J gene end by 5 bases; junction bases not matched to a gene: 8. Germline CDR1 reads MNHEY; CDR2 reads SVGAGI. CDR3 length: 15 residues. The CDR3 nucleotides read TGTGCCAGCAGTTACCGAGGGAGGGCCGGGGAGACCCAGTACTTC. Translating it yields CASSYRGRAGETQYF.

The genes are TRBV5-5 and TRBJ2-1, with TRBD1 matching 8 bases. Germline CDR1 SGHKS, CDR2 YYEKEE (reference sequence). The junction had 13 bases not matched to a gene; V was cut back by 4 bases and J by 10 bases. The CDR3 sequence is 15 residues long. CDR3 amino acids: CASSMTGVATYEQFF. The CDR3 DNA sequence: TGTGCCAGCAGCATGACAGGGGTTGCAACCTACGAGCAGTTCTTC. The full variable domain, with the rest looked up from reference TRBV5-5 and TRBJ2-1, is DAGVTQSPTHLIKTRGQQVTLRCSPISGHKSVSWYQQVLGQGPQFIFQYYEKEERGRGNFPDRFSARQFPNYSSELNVNALLLGDSALYLCASSMTGVATYEQFFGPGTRLTVL.

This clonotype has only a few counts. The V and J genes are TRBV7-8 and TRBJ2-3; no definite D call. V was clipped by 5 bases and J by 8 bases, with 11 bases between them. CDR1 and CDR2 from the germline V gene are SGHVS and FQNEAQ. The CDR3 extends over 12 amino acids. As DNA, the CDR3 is TGTGCCAGCAGCCACCCAGGTCGTACGCAGTATTTT. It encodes CASSHPGRTQYF.

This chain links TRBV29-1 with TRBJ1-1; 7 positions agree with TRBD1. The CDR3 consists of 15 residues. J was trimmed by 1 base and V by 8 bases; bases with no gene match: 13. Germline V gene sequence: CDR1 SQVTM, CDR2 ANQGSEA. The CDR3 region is CSFRDSGGSNTEAFF. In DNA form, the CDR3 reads TGCAGCTTCCGGGACAGCGGAGGGTCGAACACTGAAGCTTTCTTT.

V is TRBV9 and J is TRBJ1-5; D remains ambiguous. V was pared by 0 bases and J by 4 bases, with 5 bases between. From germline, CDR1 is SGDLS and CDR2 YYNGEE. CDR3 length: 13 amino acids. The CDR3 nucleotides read TGTGCCAGCAGCGTAGAGCCGAATCAGCCCCAGCATTTT. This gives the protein CASSVEPNQPQHF.

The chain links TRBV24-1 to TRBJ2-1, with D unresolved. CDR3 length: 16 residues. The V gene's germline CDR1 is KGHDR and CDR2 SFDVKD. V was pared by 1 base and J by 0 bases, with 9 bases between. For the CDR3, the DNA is TGTGCCACCAGTGATTTCTCCAGCGCCTCCTACAATGAGCAGTTCTTC. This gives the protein CATSDFSSASYNEQFF.

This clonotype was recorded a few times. CDR3 coding DNA: TGTGCCACCAGTGAGGTAGCCGGGTTCGGGGAGCTGTTTTTT. Encoded protein: CATSEVAGFGELFF. V gene TRBV24-1 combines with J gene TRBJ2-2; D call uncertain. Germline CDR1 reads KGHDR; CDR2 reads SFDVKD. The CDR3 loop spans 14 amino acids. Trimming stripped 4 bases from V and 7 bases from J, with 12 bases between.